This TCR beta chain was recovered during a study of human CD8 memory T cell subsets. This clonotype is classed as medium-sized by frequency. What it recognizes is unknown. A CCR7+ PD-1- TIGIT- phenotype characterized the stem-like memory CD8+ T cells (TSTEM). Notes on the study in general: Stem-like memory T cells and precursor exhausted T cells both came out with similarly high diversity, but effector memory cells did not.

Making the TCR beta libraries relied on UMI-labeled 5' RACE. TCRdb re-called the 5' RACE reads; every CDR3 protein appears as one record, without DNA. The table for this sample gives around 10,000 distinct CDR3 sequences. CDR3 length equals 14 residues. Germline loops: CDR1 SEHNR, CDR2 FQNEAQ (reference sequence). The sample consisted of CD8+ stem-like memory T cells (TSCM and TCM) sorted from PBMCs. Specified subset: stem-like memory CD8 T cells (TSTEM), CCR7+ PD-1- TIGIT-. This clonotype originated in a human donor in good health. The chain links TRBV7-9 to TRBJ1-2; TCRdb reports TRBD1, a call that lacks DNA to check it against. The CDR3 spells CASSTTGQLYGYTF.